Listed below are T cell receptor beta chains from one sample, sequenced in a study of beta chain features in type 1 diabetes. This table comes from immunoSEQ multiplex PCR, and its TCRdb copy is limited to in-frame clones, with some not included. Here the sample spans some 150,000 clones, about 9% being singletons. The specimen sequenced was central memory CD4+ T cells from blood. These receptors were obtained from a woman aged 25 to 39 with type 1 diabetes. Each CDR3 is given with its conserved first and last residue. The order of the fields is clone size, J gene, D gene, V gene, CDR3 protein, CDR3 DNA. D genes are given only for firm matches. Part of the rows lack a size; the others show once, few, many or a class for expanded clones.

few | TRBJ1-1 | - | TRBV28 | CASSGGGYSNTEAFF | TGTGCCAGCAGTGGGGGCGGATATTCGAACACTGAAGCTTTCTTT
- | TRBJ1-1 | TRBD1 | TRBV13 | CASSEDRGWDTEAFF | TGTGCCAGCAGCGAGGACAGGGGCTGGGACACTGAAGCTTTCTTT
many | TRBJ2-2 | TRBD2 | TRBV4-1 | CASSRQGLAGGNTGELFF | TGCGCCAGCAGCCGCCAGGGACTAGCGGGAGGGAACACCGGGGAGCTGTTTTTT
- | TRBJ2-1 | TRBD2 | TRBV28 | CASSLAGEVNEQFF | TGTGCCAGCAGTTTAGCGGGAGAGGTGAATGAGCAGTTCTTC
few | TRBJ2-7 | - | TRBV9 | CASSDRADGYEQYF | TGTGCCAGCAGCGACAGGGCGGACGGCTACGAGCAGTACTTC
many | TRBJ2-7 | TRBD1 | TRBV18 | CASSPGTAYEQYF | TGTGCCAGCTCACCAGGGACAGCCTACGAGCAGTACTTC
- | TRBJ2-6 | - | TRBV29-1 | CSVEWGRGASGANVLTF | TGCAGCGTTGAATGGGGTCGGGGAGCGTCTGGGGCCAACGTCCTGACTTTC
- | TRBJ2-3 | - | TRBV30 | CAWDDFDRSTDTQYF | TGTGCCTGGGACGATTTCGACAGAAGCACAGATACGCAGTATTTT
- | TRBJ2-7 | - | TRBV5-1 | CASSLVAGVNEQYF | TGCGCCAGCAGCTTGGTCGCAGGGGTCAACGAGCAGTACTTC
few | TRBJ1-5 | - | TRBV30 | CACRGARGNQPQHF | TGTGCCTGCCGGGGTGCACGTGGCAATCAGCCCCAGCATTTT
few | TRBJ2-7 | - | TRBV28 | CASSLQGKWYEQYF | TGTGCCAGCAGTTTACAGGGCAAATGGTACGAGCAGTACTTC
- | TRBJ2-6 | - | TRBV30 | CAWRTTGLISGANVLTF | TGTGCCTGGAGGACCACAGGACTAATCTCTGGGGCCAACGTCCTGACTTTC
few | TRBJ2-7 | TRBD2 | TRBV7-9 | CASKTSGRGEQYF | TGTGCCAGCAAGACTAGCGGGAGAGGCGAGCAGTACTTC
- | TRBJ2-1 | TRBD2 | TRBV28 | CASSLWRTSGNEQFF | TGTGCCAGCAGTTTATGGCGGACTAGCGGGAATGAGCAGTTCTTC
- | TRBJ2-1 | TRBD2 | TRBV5-4 | CASGGLAGVHEQFF | TGTGCCAGCGGGGGGCTAGCGGGAGTTCATGAGCAGTTCTTC
few | TRBJ2-5 | TRBD2 | TRBV29-1 | CSASGLAGGSETQYF | TGCAGCGCTTCTGGACTAGCGGGAGGGAGTGAGACCCAGTACTTC